Listed here are 10 T cell receptor beta chains from one sample, sequenced in a study of CD8 T cells in Susac syndrome (dated by TCRdb to about 2019). The library came from the immunoSEQ multiplex PCR assay. RNA was extracted with the RNeasy kit and 0.5 to 1 ug was reverse transcribed using random hexamers. TCRdb redid the processing of the public reads, applying fastp at Q25 and MiXCR, and retained in-frame beta chains. Every CDR3 protein is listed once, alongside the most common genes and DNA of its rows. The table for this sample lists about 120,000 distinct CDR3 sequences; 85% to 95% of them were counted only once. About 0.28% of the sample goes to the ten largest clones. Input material: CD8+ T cells from PBMCs. The source of these receptors is a human donor with Susac syndrome.

The J gene is TRBJ1-2, the V gene TRBV29-1; weak D call: TRBD1 (5 bases). This CDR3 spans 14 amino acids. Germline loops: CDR1 SQVTM, CDR2 ANQGSEA. Trimming removed 6 bases from V and 3 bases from J, with 17 bases in between. Here the CDR3 DNA reads TGCAGCGTAACCACCGGGACTATCGACTATGGCTACACCTTC. Its protein product is CSVTTGTIDYGYTF.

The chain uses TRBV10-3 and TRBJ2-1, with 7 positions matching TRBD1. CDR3 length: 15 residues. Germline V lookup: CDR1 ENHRY, CDR2 SYGVKD. The V and J ends lost 7 bases and 0 bases, in that order; junction bases with no gene match: 6. Here the CDR3 reads CAINSDRSSYNEQFF. The CDR3 bases are TGTGCCATCAATTCGGACAGGAGCTCCTACAATGAGCAGTTCTTC.

The chain joins TRBV20-1 to TRBJ2-7; D is tentatively TRBD1 or TRBD2 (5 bases each). The CDR3 sequence is 14 residues long. The germline CDR1 and CDR2 sequences are DFQATT and SNEGSKA (reference sequence). V lost 3 bases, J lost 3 bases, and 15 bases lay in between. CDR3 in DNA: TGCAGTGCTAGGGGACGACAGCTAAACTACGAGCAGTACTTC. Translated: CSARGRQLNYEQYF.

The V and J genes are TRBV3-1 and TRBJ2-7; 7 bases map to TRBD1. CDR1 is LGHDT, CDR2 YNNKEL, per germline (reference sequence). CDR3 length: 16 amino acids. The trim removed 0 bases at V and 0 bases at J, leaving 5 bases unmatched. The CDR3 nucleotides read TGTGCCAGCAGCCAAGATCCGACAGGGAGCTCCTACGAGCAGTACTTC. Its protein product is CASSQDPTGSSYEQYF.

This sequence joins TRBV12-3 or TRBV12-4 and TRBJ1-4; a possible D gene is TRBD1 (5 bases). The CDR3 totals 14 residues. Trimming shortened V by 3 bases and J by 3 bases, and 8 bases separated the two germline ends. CDR3 DNA: TGTGCCAGCAGTTTTGGGGGTTCTAATGAAAAACTGTTTTTT. Translation gives CASSFGGSNEKLFF.

The rearrangement links TRBV12-3 or TRBV12-4 to TRBJ2-7; TRBD1 aligns across 8 bases. The CDR3 sequence is 13 residues long. J gave up 3 bases and V 5 bases, and 3 bases lay outside the gene matches. This CDR3 reads CASSQGARYEQYF. CDR3 nucleotides: TGTGCCAGCAGTCAGGGGGCCCGCTACGAGCAGTACTTC.

The V gene is TRBV5-1, the J gene TRBJ2-6; TRBD1 matches at 7 bases. The V gene end was trimmed by 4 bases and the J gene end by 2 bases; junction bases not matched to a gene: 6. CDR1 SGHRS and CDR2 YFSETQ come from the germline V gene. The CDR3 covers 16 residues. The CDR3 protein is CASSAGTVAGANVLTF. In DNA form, the CDR3 reads TGCGCCAGCAGCGCTGGGACAGTAGCTGGGGCCAACGTCCTGACTTTC.

The chain is built from TRBV7-9 and TRBJ1-1; D is undetermined. Between the trimmed V and J ends, which lost 7 bases and 2 bases, there was a span of 11 bases. CDR1 is SEHNR and CDR2 is FQNEAQ in the germline V gene (reference sequence). CDR3 length: 13 residues. The CDR3 coding sequence is TGTGCCAGCACCGGCTTGGAAAACACTGAAGCTTTCTTT. This codes for CASTGLENTEAFF.

The genes are TRBV7-4 and TRBJ2-7; 7 nucleotides agree with TRBD2. This CDR3 is 16 amino acids long. Trimming cost V 5 bases and J 3 bases; bases outside gene matches: 13. Germline CDR1 SGHVT, CDR2 SQSDAQ. The CDR3: CASSKRGGKDLYEQYF. CDR3 nucleotides: TGTGCCAGCAGCAAAAGGGGAGGGAAAGACCTCTACGAGCAGTACTTC.

The J gene is TRBJ1-1, the V gene TRBV30, with a weak D call TRBD1 (6 bases). Germline CDR1 is GTSNPN and CDR2 is SVGIG (reference sequence). V dropped 3 bases and J dropped 10 bases, with 18 bases sitting between them. The CDR3 totals 13 residues. This CDR3 is CAWSRPGQAGAFF. The CDR3 coding sequence is TGTGCCTGGAGCCGTCCGGGACAAGCTGGAGCTTTCTTT.